This T cell receptor (beta chain) derives from a study of memory CD4+ T cells and cytomegalovirus serostatus. Study-wide background: Of the healthy Belgian adults, eight or nine were CMV seropositive and about 24 seronegative. General study points: Suggested: most of the CMV-linked TCR signature lies in CD4+ memory cells. Median bootstrapped AUC for CMV status was about 0.96 originally, 0.75 to 0.91 US-trained.

A word on this clone: Its antigen is as yet unknown.

Assay: immunoSEQ multiplex PCR; the TCRdb copy retains only in-frame clones and omits some. The sample has around 88,000 clones; under 90% are singletons. Single viable CD3+CD4+CD8-CD45RO+ cells were sorted as the memory CD4+ T cells. CMV serostatus came from serum IgG against pp150, pp28, p38, p52. Per the germline V gene, CDR1 is SNHLY and CDR2 is FYNNEI. This CDR3 contains 13 residues. Deletions cut 8 bases from V and 1 base from J, with 12 bases between. This receptor was identified in an adult in good health and CMV-seropositive. J is TRBJ2-7 and V is TRBV2, with D possibly TRBD2 on 5 matching bases. The specimen was memory CD4+ T cells from blood. The CDR3 loop reads CASAGGRSYEQYF. DNA for the CDR3: TGTGCCAGCGCGGGCGGGCGTTCCTACGAGCAGTACTTC.